What follows are 31 T cell receptor beta chains derived from one specimen sequenced in a study of control samples from healthy donors and cancer patients. Generated by immunoSEQ multiplex PCR, the TCRdb table keeps only in-frame clones and is missing some. The sample yields some 66,000 clones, approximately 85% seen once. Sequencing was carried out using blood. These receptors originate from a middle-aged man in good health.

The chain links TRBV6-4 to TRBJ2-3, with D tentatively TRBD2 (5 bases). V shed 4 bases and J shed 5 bases, with 10 bases lying between them. The CDR3 spans 13 residues. Germline V gives CDR1 MRHNA, CDR2 SNTAGT. The CDR3 coding sequence is TGTGCCAGCAGTGCGGACTCGGGAGATACGCAGTATTTT. Protein: CASSADSGDTQYF.

The chain combines TRBV27 with TRBJ1-1; 8 positions match TRBD1. From germline, CDR1 is MNHEY and CDR2 SMNVEV (reference sequence). The J segment lost 5 bases and the V segment lost 6 bases, leaving 11 bases of the junction unmatched. CDR3 size: 15 residues. The CDR3 DNA reads as TGTGCCAGCAGATATGAAACAGGGGGTGGGACTGAAGCTTTCTTT. This sequence encodes CASRYETGGGTEAFF.

This rearrangement joins TRBV7-6 to TRBJ2-7; D is unclear. CDR1 is SGHVS and CDR2 is FNYEAQ in the germline V gene. V lost 1 base, J lost 0 bases, and 7 bases lay in between. There are 14 residues in the CDR3. This CDR3 is CASSLELTSYEQYF. The CDR3 bases are TGTGCCAGCAGCTTAGAGCTAACCTCCTACGAGCAGTACTTC.

This chain uses TRBV11-2 with TRBJ1-6; D is ambiguous. The germline V and J ends were trimmed by 4 bases and 6 bases, with 13 bases remaining between them. In germline, CDR1 is SGHAT, CDR2 FQNNGV. The CDR3 runs to 15 residues. The CDR3: CASSWGLGINSPLHF. For the CDR3, the DNA is TGTGCCAGCAGCTGGGGATTGGGAATTAATTCACCCCTCCACTTT. Full variable domain (outside the CDR3, taken from reference TRBV11-2 and TRBJ1-6): EAGVAQSPRYKIIEKRQSVAFWCNPISGHATLYWYQQILGQGPKLLIQFQNNGVVDDSQLPKDRFSAERLKGVDSTLKIQPAKLEDSAVYLCASSWGLGINSPLHFGNGTRLTVT.

The V gene is TRBV6-2 or TRBV6-3, the J gene TRBJ1-1; D possibly corresponds to TRBD1 (6 bases). Germline CDR1 and CDR2: MNHEY and SVGEGT. Between the trimmed V and J ends, which lost 6 bases and 4 bases, there was a span of 12 bases. The CDR3 has 13 amino acids. This CDR3 is CASSYGQSTEAFF. The DNA for the CDR3 is TGTGCCAGCAGCTATGGACAGTCCACTGAAGCTTTCTTT.

There are a few counts of this clone. Additional DNA sequences in this sample encode the identical CDR3. This chain links TRBV5-1 with TRBJ1-5, with TRBD1 as a possible D gene (5 bases). CDR1 is SGHRS, CDR2 YFSETQ, per germline. Trimming stripped 2 bases from V and 2 bases from J, with 14 bases between. The CDR3 has 16 amino acids. DNA of the CDR3: TGCGCCAGCAGCTTTGGTACCCCGGGGGGCAATCAGCCCCAGCATTTT. It yields the protein CASSFGTPGGNQPQHF. Combining the CDR3 with reference TRBV5-1 and TRBJ1-5 gives the whole variable domain KAGVTQTPRYLIKTRGQQVTLSCSPISGHRSVSWYQQTPGQGLQFLFEYFSETQRNKGNFPGRFSGRQFSNSRSEMNVSTLELGDSALYLCASSFGTPGGNQPQHFGDGTRLSIL.

The CDR3: CASGQRSGVSYNEQFF. In DNA form, the CDR3 reads TGTGCTAGTGGTCAGCGGAGCGGGGTTTCCTACAATGAGCAGTTCTTC. The chain couples TRBV12-5 to TRBJ2-1; 7 bases align to TRBD2. The V gene's germline CDR1 is LGHNT and CDR2 FRNRAP. Trimming removed 5 bases from V and 1 base from J; junction bases left unmatched: 8. The CDR3 has 16 residues.

V usage is TRBV7-2 and J usage is TRBJ2-3, with TRBD1 matching over 11 bases. The CDR3 sequence is 16 residues long. The V gene's germline CDR1 is SGHTA and CDR2 FQGNSA. Germline trimming cut 4 bases from V and 2 bases from J; bases unmatched to any gene: 5. The CDR3 bases are TGTGCCAGCAGCTCATGGACAGGGGGCTACACAGATACGCAGTATTTT. Its protein product is CASSSWTGGYTDTQYF.

The genes are TRBV10-3 and TRBJ1-5; the D gene is possibly TRBD1 (5 bases). Trimming shortened V by 0 bases and J by 6 bases, and 12 bases separated the two germline ends. The CDR3 extends over 15 amino acids. Germline assignment: CDR1 ENHRY and CDR2 SYGVKD. This CDR3 reads CAISESARGGQPQHF. CDR3 bases: TGTGCCATCAGTGAGTCCGCCCGGGGGGGTCAGCCCCAGCATTTT.

This sequence joins TRBV28 and TRBJ2-7; maybe TRBD1 (6 bases). The CDR3 is 14 residues long. The germline CDR1 and CDR2 sequences are MDHEN and SYDVKM. V gave up 3 bases and J gave up 3 bases, with 12 bases separating them. The CDR3 spells CASSFLGAVYEQYF. CDR3 DNA: TGTGCCAGCAGTTTCCTGGGGGCCGTCTACGAGCAGTACTTC.

The rearrangement links TRBV6-1 to TRBJ1-1, with no clear D. The CDR3 is made up of 14 amino acids. Germline CDR1 MNHNS, CDR2 SASEGT. V was cut by 2 bases and J by 2 bases, with 9 bases left in between. The CDR3 region is CASSEKVRNTEAFF. DNA for the CDR3: TGTGCCAGCAGTGAAAAGGTTCGAAACACTGAAGCTTTCTTT.

This clone appeared once. The rearrangement uses TRBV25-1 and TRBJ1-6, with no clear D. This CDR3 contains 12 residues. CDR1 is MGHDK and CDR2 is SYGVNS in the germline V gene. V lost 8 bases to trimming and J lost 7 bases, with 9 bases between them. For the CDR3, the DNA is TGTGCCAGCCGGTCCGGGAATTCACCCCTCCACTTT. Amino acid sequence: CASRSGNSPLHF.

The J gene is TRBJ1-1, the V gene TRBV19; D is unresolved. The germline CDR1 and CDR2 sequences are LNHDA and SQIVND (reference sequence). This CDR3 spans 14 amino acids. With 3 bases removed from V and 5 bases from J, the gap between germline ends came to 13 bases. The CDR3 DNA reads TGTGCCAGTAGTATCCGGGGTAGAGGAACTGAAGCTTTCTTT. Amino acid sequence: CASSIRGRGTEAFF.

This clone was seen only a few times. The J gene is TRBJ2-1, the V gene TRBV15; 9 nucleotides line up with TRBD1. V lost 6 bases to trimming and J lost 5 bases; unmatched junction nucleotides: 11. CDR1 is LNHNV and CDR2 is YYDKDF in the germline V gene (reference sequence). CDR3 size: 16 residues. CDR3 sequence reads: CATRSRDRESDNEQFF. The DNA of the CDR3 is TGTGCCACCAGATCCCGGGACAGGGAATCTGACAATGAGCAGTTCTTC. The variable domain in full, completed from reference TRBV15 and TRBJ2-1, reads DAMVIQNPRYQVTQFGKPVTLSCSQTLNHNVMYWYQQKSSQAPKLLFHYYDKDFNNEADTPDNFQSRRPNTSFCFLDIRSPGLGDTAMYLCATRSRDRESDNEQFFGPGTRLTVL.

V is TRBV7-3 and J is TRBJ2-3; possibly TRBD2 for D (6 bases). Germline CDR1 SGHTA, CDR2 FQGTGA. The CDR3 spans 14 residues. Trimming removed 2 bases at V and 2 bases at J, with 8 bases between. CDR3 nucleotides: TGTGCCAGCAGCTTAGGAGGGTTCACAGATACGCAGTATTTT. Translating gives CASSLGGFTDTQYF.

This clone is a singleton in its sample. The chain links TRBV12-3 or TRBV12-4 to TRBJ1-1; D is ambiguous. V dropped 3 bases and J dropped 0 bases, with 5 bases sitting between them. The CDR3 has 13 residues. The CDR3 sequence: CASSFGMNTEAFF. For the CDR3, the DNA is TGTGCCAGCAGTTTTGGGATGAACACTGAAGCTTTCTTT.

This chain links TRBV28 with TRBJ1-5; TRBD1 matches at 8 bases. The trim removed 3 bases at V and 2 bases at J, leaving 3 bases unmatched. Germline V gene data show CDR1 as MDHEN and CDR2 as SYDVKM. This CDR3 has 15 amino acids. In nucleotides, the CDR3 is TGTGCCAGCAGTTTCCACAGGGGGGGCAATCAGCCCCAGCATTTT. It encodes CASSFHRGGNQPQHF.

J is TRBJ2-2 and V is TRBV13; 8 bases agree with TRBD2. The germline V gene has CDR1 PRHDT and CDR2 FYEKMQ (reference sequence). The CDR3 totals 15 residues. The ends lost 4 bases at V and 7 bases at J; junction bases unmatched: 8. CDR3 bases: TGTGCCAGCAGCTCCGTCGGGGGGGCCGGCGGGGAGCTGTTTTTT. Amino acid sequence: CASSSVGGAGGELFF.

The CDR3 coding sequence is TGTGCCAGCAGCCGATCAGGGGGTCAGCCCCAGCATTTT. Protein product: CASSRSGGQPQHF. The chain recombines TRBV12-3 or TRBV12-4 with TRBJ1-5; 7 nucleotides match TRBD1. The V segment lost 6 bases and the J segment 6 bases; nucleotides outside the gene matches: 5. This CDR3 contains 13 residues.

The chain carries TRBV25-1 and TRBJ2-7; 8 bases are shared with TRBD1. The ends lost 4 bases at V and 7 bases at J; junction bases unmatched: 9. CDR3 length: 14 amino acids. Germline CDR1 MGHDK, CDR2 SYGVNS. This CDR3 reads CASSGPTGAGEQYF. The CDR3 nucleotides are TGTGCCAGCAGTGGACCGACAGGGGCCGGGGAGCAGTACTTC.

This clone was seen just once. V is TRBV30 and J is TRBJ1-5; D unclear. The CDR3 covers 12 residues. The germline V gene encodes CDR1 GTSNPN and CDR2 SVGIG (reference sequence). V was cut by 5 bases and J by 5 bases, with 10 bases left in between. Here the CDR3 reads CAWGREDQPQHF. The CDR3 DNA reads as TGTGCCTGGGGGAGGGAGGATCAGCCCCAGCATTTT.

The chain has TRBV5-6 and TRBJ2-7, with 9 bases lining up with TRBD1. After removal of 0 bases from V and 4 bases from J, the junction contained 11 bases not matched to a gene. Germline loops: CDR1 SGHDT, CDR2 YYEEEE. The CDR3 is made up of 17 amino acids. CDR3 amino acids: CASSLAGTGRWIYEQYF. In DNA form, the CDR3 reads TGTGCCAGCAGCTTGGCCGGGACAGGGCGATGGATTTACGAGCAGTACTTC. Using reference TRBV5-6 and TRBJ2-7 for the parts outside the CDR3, the full variable domain is DAGVTQSPTHLIKTRGQQVTLRCSPKSGHDTVSWYQQALGQGPQFIFQYYEEEERQRGNFPDRFSGHQFPNYSSELNVNALLLGDSALYLCASSLAGTGRWIYEQYFGPGTRLTVT.

This clone was picked up a small number of times. This chain joins TRBV2 and TRBJ1-5; unclear D gene. Trimming stripped 4 bases from V and 9 bases from J, with 13 bases between. The CDR3 loop spans 13 amino acids. CDR1 and CDR2 from the germline V gene are SNHLY and FYNNEI. CDR3 nucleotide sequence: TGTGCCAGCAGTGGGTCCCGCGGTCGGCCCCAGCATTTT. Its protein is CASSGSRGRPQHF.

This clone showed up just once. The genes are TRBV5-1 and TRBJ2-5, with D maybe TRBD1 (6 bases). With 4 bases removed from V and 1 base from J, the gap between germline ends came to 8 bases. CDR1 and CDR2 (germline): SGHRS, YFSETQ. There are 13 residues in the CDR3. CDR3 in amino acids: CASSRDTQETQYF. The CDR3 DNA follows: TGCGCCAGCAGCAGGGACACCCAAGAGACCCAGTACTTC. Based on the CDR3 plus reference TRBV5-1 and TRBJ2-5, the full variable domain is KAGVTQTPRYLIKTRGQQVTLSCSPISGHRSVSWYQQTPGQGLQFLFEYFSETQRNKGNFPGRFSGRQFSNSRSEMNVSTLELGDSALYLCASSRDTQETQYFGPGTRLLVL.

This chain joins TRBV6-5 and TRBJ1-4; 8 bases are shared with TRBD1. Germline V gene data show CDR1 as MNHEY and CDR2 as SVGAGI. The ends lost 6 bases at V and 2 bases at J; junction bases unmatched: 5. The CDR3 is 15 residues long. The DNA of the CDR3 is TGTGCCAGCAGACCCCACAGGGGGACTAATGAAAAACTGTTTTTT. It is translated as CASRPHRGTNEKLFF.

The sample holds one count of this clone. The V gene is TRBV25-1, the J gene TRBJ2-6; a possible D gene is TRBD1 (6 bases). V was cut by 5 bases and J by 3 bases, with 11 bases left in between. Germline CDR1 reads MGHDK; CDR2 reads SYGVNS. CDR3 length: 15 residues. As DNA, the CDR3 is TGTGCCAGCAGTCGAGGGGGTGGTGGGGCCAACGTCCTGACTTTC. Its protein is CASSRGGGGANVLTF.

The rearrangement uses TRBV3-1 (or the pseudogene TRBV3-2) and TRBJ1-5, with TRBD1 as a possible D gene (5 bases). V was cut by 1 base and J by 9 bases, with 19 bases left in between. In germline, CDR1 is LGHDT, CDR2 YNNKEL (reference sequence). This CDR3 is built from 16 residues. The CDR3: CASSQGTGAAVLPQHF. The CDR3 nucleotides read TGTGCCAGCAGCCAAGGTACCGGGGCCGCGGTTTTGCCCCAGCATTTT.

This chain links TRBV7-2 with TRBJ1-2; D gene unclear. The CDR3 contains 14 residues. Germline values: CDR1 SGHTA, CDR2 FQGNSA. V gave up 3 bases and J gave up 4 bases, with 12 bases separating them. The CDR3 nucleotides are TGTGCCAGCAGCTTGGACGACAAGTTCTATGGCTACACCTTC. Translated: CASSLDDKFYGYTF.

The chain recombines TRBV11-3 with TRBJ2-3; perhaps TRBD1 as D (5 bases). V was clipped by 2 bases and J by 4 bases, with 7 bases between them. Germline-derived CDR1 and CDR2 are SGHNT and YENEEA. The CDR3 is made up of 13 amino acids. The CDR3 region is CASSLIRADTQYF. The CDR3 nucleotides read TGTGCCAGCAGCTTAATCAGGGCAGATACGCAGTATTTT.

The chain couples TRBV29-1 to TRBJ1-1, with 11 bases that match TRBD1. This CDR3 is 14 amino acids long. Germline CDR1 reads SQVTM; CDR2 reads ANQGSEA. V shed 5 bases and J 4 bases; nucleotides not matched to a gene: 6. CDR3 residues: CSVREGTGGTEAFF. For the CDR3, the DNA is TGCAGCGTTCGGGAAGGGACAGGGGGCACTGAAGCTTTCTTT.

The chain recombines TRBV6-1 with TRBJ2-2, with TRBD2 as a possible D gene (7 bases). There are 17 residues in the CDR3. V lost 0 bases, J lost 5 bases, and 16 bases lay in between. Germline V gives CDR1 MNHNS, CDR2 SASEGT. CDR3 sequence (DNA): TGTGCCAGCAGTGAAGCGCTAGGGGGGGCCCGGACCGGGGAGCTGTTTTTT. Protein: CASSEALGGARTGELFF.